The clone carrying this T cell receptor (beta chain) came up many times. The data are from a study of T cells in Graves' hyperthyroidism and ophthalmopathy. What was amplified from RNA transcripts were TCR beta CDR3 regions. With the HTBI primer set, the TCR CDR3 went through a first round of RT-PCR. TCRdb fed the multiplex PCR reads into MiXCR, producing one record per CDR3 protein. The data contain roughly 580,000 distinct CDR3 sequences, roughly 46% of them singletons. The ends were cut back, 5 bases at V and 2 bases at J, with 7 bases in the middle. The CDR3 extends over 13 amino acids. The source material was peripheral blood or thyroid tissue (not recorded which). The chain couples TRBV12-3 or TRBV12-4 to TRBJ1-3; D is uncertain. The receptor comes from a woman between 18 and 29 years old with Graves' hyperthyroidism. The CDR3, as DNA: TGTGCCAGCAGTGCCTTTGCTGGAAACACCATATATTTT. It translates to CASSAFAGNTIYF.